The 12 T cell receptor beta chains given below trace back to one sample, sequenced in a study of CD8 T cells in ankylosing spondylitis. TCRdb analysed the 5' RACE reads with MiXCR anew, one entry per CDR3 protein. The sample holds 200,000 to 300,000 distinct CDR3 sequences, roughly a tenth seen once. What was sequenced was blood, either unsorted or a sorted T cell fraction (not recorded which). These receptors originate from a male donor with ankylosing spondylitis or in good health (not recorded which).

In its sample, this clonotype was seen many times. The V gene is TRBV28, the J gene TRBJ2-3; 12 bases match TRBD2. J gave up 4 bases and V 5 bases, and 10 bases lay outside the gene matches. The CDR3 sequence is 17 residues long. The germline CDR1 and CDR2 sequences are MDHEN and SYDVKM. CDR3 sequence: CASSATWTSGIPDTQYF. The CDR3, as DNA: TGTGCCAGCAGTGCGACCTGGACTAGCGGGATCCCAGATACGCAGTATTTT.

This clonotype was seen many times. The genes are TRBV30 and TRBJ2-7; tentatively, D is TRBD1 (6 bases). Trimming removed 3 bases at V and 4 bases at J, with 7 bases between. The CDR3 runs to 11 residues. From germline, CDR1 is GTSNPN and CDR2 SVGIG (reference sequence). CDR3 amino acids: CAWRQGYEQYF. CDR3 bases: TGTGCCTGGAGGCAGGGGTACGAGCAGTACTTC.

In regard to this clonotype: This may be a read error, as it is one base from a much larger clone. The rearrangement joins TRBV5-1 to TRBJ2-1; a weak D match, TRBD1 (6 bases). The CDR3 covers 13 residues. CDR1 SGHRS and CDR2 YFSETQ come from the germline V gene. CDR3 sequence: CASHRVAGDEQSF. The CDR3 bases are TGCGCCAGCCACAGGGTCGCGGGCGATGAGCAGTCCTTC.

This clonotype appeared many times. This chain connects TRBV20-1 to TRBJ2-5; D remains unclear. Germline V gives CDR1 DFQATT, CDR2 SNEGSKA (reference sequence). V shed 1 base and J shed 3 bases, with 9 bases lying between them. The CDR3 sequence is 13 residues long. The CDR3 is CSARARREETQYF. Written as DNA, the CDR3 is TGCAGTGCTAGAGCCCGTAGGGAAGAGACCCAGTACTTC.

This clonotype was recorded at least ten times. This chain links TRBV12-3 or TRBV12-4 with TRBJ2-1, with D maybe TRBD1 (5 bases). The CDR3 has 15 residues. V lost 0 bases, J lost 3 bases, and 9 bases lay in between. The CDR3 here is CASSLAQGIYNEQFF. Written as DNA, the CDR3 is TGTGCCAGCAGTTTAGCGCAGGGAATCTACAATGAGCAGTTCTTC.

This clonotype has ten or more counts. The rearrangement joins TRBV27 to TRBJ1-5; D possibly corresponds to TRBD1 (5 bases). The CDR3 is 14 residues long. V was clipped by 5 bases and J by 9 bases, with 17 bases between them. The germline V gene encodes CDR1 MNHEY and CDR2 SMNVEV (reference sequence). The CDR3 is CASSHGTSEGPQHF. In nucleotides, the CDR3 is TGTGCCAGCAGTCACGGGACGTCGGAAGGGCCCCAGCATTTT.

This clonotype was seen only a few times. This chain connects TRBV12-3 or TRBV12-4 to TRBJ1-6; 10 bases agree with TRBD1. CDR3 length: 20 amino acids. The junction had 14 bases not matched to a gene; V was cut back by 5 bases and J by 1 base. CDR3 sequence: CASSRAGDRGFLSYNSPLHF. The CDR3 DNA is TGTGCCAGCAGTCGAGCGGGGGACAGGGGATTTTTGTCCTATAATTCACCCCTCCACTTT.

The chain links TRBV7-2 to TRBJ2-1, with 12 bases identical to TRBD2. Germline lookup yields CDR1 SGHTA and CDR2 FQGNSA. The CDR3 extends over 14 amino acids. After removal of 6 bases from V and 10 bases from J, the junction contained 7 bases not matched to a gene. CDR3 nucleotides: TGTGCCAGCAGACCGACTAGCGGGAGAGGGGAGCAGTTCTTC. Translation gives CASRPTSGRGEQFF.

Many counts were recorded for this clonotype. The J gene is TRBJ1-4, the V gene TRBV7-9; TRBD1 is a possible D gene (5 bases). CDR1 and CDR2 (germline): SEHNR, FQNEAQ (reference sequence). This CDR3 comprises 13 residues. Trimming took 8 bases from V and 3 from J, leaving 10 bases between them. CDR3 loop: CASPGPPNEKLFF. CDR3 nucleotide sequence: TGTGCCAGCCCGGGGCCTCCTAATGAAAAACTGTTTTTT.

This clonotype was seen repeatedly, ten times or more. The chain uses TRBV7-9 and TRBJ2-7; 9 nucleotides agree with TRBD1. Germline V gene sequence: CDR1 SEHNR, CDR2 FQNEAQ (reference sequence). With 6 bases clipped from V and 3 bases from J, the junction kept 6 bases outside the gene matches. The CDR3 is made up of 14 amino acids. The CDR3 coding sequence is TGTGCCAGCAGATCCACGGGACAGGGCTACGAGCAGTACTTC. It specifies CASRSTGQGYEQYF. Variable domain in full (rest from reference TRBV7-9 and TRBJ2-7): DTGVSQNPRHKITKRGQNVTFRCDPISEHNRLYWYRQTLGQGPEFLTYFQNEAQLEKSRLLSDRFSAERPKGSFSTLEIQRTEQGDSAMYLCASRSTGQGYEQYFGPGTRLTVT.

This clonotype was picked up a small number of times. The rearrangement links TRBV4-1 to TRBJ1-1, with D maybe TRBD1 (5 bases). CDR1 and CDR2 (germline): MGHRA, YSYEKL. The germline V and J ends were trimmed by 0 bases and 1 base, with 9 bases remaining between them. The CDR3 consists of 15 residues. The CDR3 sequence is CASSQDRQRNTEAFF. The DNA for the CDR3 is TGCGCCAGCAGCCAAGATAGACAGAGGAACACTGAAGCTTTCTTT.

This clonotype was detected many times. This chain connects TRBV11-2 to TRBJ2-1; TRBD1 matches at 10 bases. Germline V gene data show CDR1 as SGHAT and CDR2 as FQNNGV. V was clipped by 4 bases and J by 3 bases; unmatched bases: 9. This CDR3 is 17 amino acids long. In DNA, the CDR3 is TGTGCCAGCAGCTCAGACCCGGGACAGGGGTTCTACAATGAGCAGTTCTTC. Its protein product is CASSSDPGQGFYNEQFF.